These 22 T cell receptor beta chains were sequenced from one sample in a study of lymphopenia after photon versus proton radiotherapy. Here immunoSEQ multiplex PCR was the method, and the copy in TCRdb shows in-frame clones only, minus some. The table lists around 66,000 clones, 75% to 90% of them singletons, with roughly 2% in the top ten. The sample consisted of peripheral blood, taken from a patient treated with photon-based radiotherapy. The receptors here all came from a man aged 40-55 years with gastric cancer.

CDR3 in DNA: TGTGCCAGCAGTGCGGTAACAGGGGGCGTTGGCTACACCTTC. This encodes CASSAVTGGVGYTF. V usage is TRBV2 and J usage is TRBJ1-2; TRBD1 matches 9 bases. V lost 4 bases to trimming and J lost 7 bases; unmatched junction nucleotides: 7. Per the germline V gene, CDR1 is SNHLY and CDR2 is FYNNEI. There are 14 residues in the CDR3.

J is TRBJ2-1 and V is TRBV14; D is perhaps TRBD2 (7 bases). The CDR3 is 13 amino acids. V was trimmed by 2 bases and J by 9 bases, leaving 11 bases between them. CDR1 and CDR2 (germline): SGHDN, FVKESK. The CDR3 sequence is CASSQNREGEQFF. CDR3 bases: TGTGCCAGCAGCCAAAACAGGGAGGGTGAGCAGTTCTTC.

The chain links TRBV5-1 to TRBJ1-6; TRBD1 matches 9 bases. The CDR3 runs to 16 residues. Trimming cost V 4 bases and J 5 bases; bases outside gene matches: 7. CDR1 and CDR2 (germline): SGHRS, YFSETQ. CDR3 DNA: TGCGCCAGCAGCATAGGACAGGGGTGGAATAATTCACCCCTCCACTTT. Amino acids: CASSIGQGWNNSPLHF.

The chain links TRBV9 to TRBJ1-2; D is ambiguous. CDR1 SGDLS and CDR2 YYNGEE come from the germline V gene. The CDR3 covers 15 residues. Trimming pared 0 bases from V and 0 bases from J, leaving 9 bases between. In DNA form, the CDR3 reads TGTGCCAGCAGCGTAGTGTGGGCAGCTAACTATGGCTACACCTTC. Its protein is CASSVVWAANYGYTF.

The rearrangement joins TRBV7-9 to TRBJ1-2; unclear D gene. CDR3 size: 12 residues. From germline, CDR1 is SEHNR and CDR2 FQNEAQ (reference sequence). V lost 3 bases to trimming and J lost 3 bases, with 5 bases between them. The CDR3 sequence is CASSFSDYGYTF. The CDR3 DNA reads TGTGCCAGCAGCTTCTCCGACTATGGCTACACCTTC.

This chain connects TRBV19 to TRBJ2-7, with 10 nucleotides matching TRBD1. This CDR3 is built from 19 residues. The germline V gene has CDR1 LNHDA and CDR2 SQIVND (reference sequence). The V and J ends lost 4 bases and 4 bases, in that order; junction bases with no gene match: 19. The CDR3 bases are TGTGCCAGTAGTAGATCCGGGACAGGGGACCCCTACAGTTCTTACGAGCAGTACTTC. This translates into CASSRSGTGDPYSSYEQYF.

The rearrangement links TRBV18 to TRBJ2-7, with D possibly matching TRBD2 (6 bases). Deletions cut 3 bases from V and 2 bases from J, with 14 bases between. CDR3 size: 15 residues. Germline CDR1 is KGHSH and CDR2 is LQKENI. CDR3 sequence reads: CASSPPLAAPYEQYF. DNA of the CDR3: TGTGCCAGCTCACCCCCACTAGCCGCTCCCTACGAGCAGTACTTC.

The V and J genes are TRBV6-1 and TRBJ2-7, with D maybe TRBD2 (6 bases). This CDR3 has 13 amino acids. Per the germline V gene, CDR1 is MNHNS and CDR2 is SASEGT. The germline V and J ends were trimmed by 4 bases and 6 bases, with 13 bases remaining between them. Here the CDR3 DNA reads TGTGCCAGCAGTGGAAGGAGGGCGGGCGAGCAGTACTTC. The encoded protein is CASSGRRAGEQYF.

The J gene is TRBJ2-5, the V gene TRBV7-3; tentatively, D is TRBD2 (5 bases). The V end lost 5 bases, the J end lost 3 bases, and 16 bases lay between the germline ends. CDR1 is SGHTA and CDR2 is FQGTGA in the germline V gene. The CDR3 is 15 amino acids. As DNA, the CDR3 is TGTGCCAGCAGCCAAGCCGAGGGCAGCGAAGAGACCCAGTACTTC. It is translated as CASSQAEGSEETQYF.

This chain uses TRBV6-5 with TRBJ1-4; the match to TRBD1 covers 9 bases. This CDR3 spans 15 amino acids. Germline CDR1 is MNHEY and CDR2 is SVGAGI. J gave up 5 bases and V 0 bases, and 1 base lay outside the gene matches. This CDR3 is CASSYSGTGNEKLFF. The CDR3 region has the DNA TGTGCCAGCAGTTACTCGGGGACAGGGAATGAAAAACTGTTTTTT.

CDR3 sequence (DNA): TGTGCCAGCAGAGGGGGGATGAACACTGAAGCTTTCTTT. This encodes CASRGGMNTEAFF. The chain links TRBV7-8 to TRBJ1-1, with D possibly being TRBD1 (6 bases). Germline CDR1 reads SGHVS; CDR2 reads FQNEAQ. V was shortened by 6 bases and J by 0 bases, with 8 bases between the two germline ends. CDR3 length: 13 amino acids.

The chain has TRBV30 and TRBJ1-1; maybe TRBD1 (6 bases). Deletions cut 0 bases from V and 4 bases from J, with 12 bases between. The length of the CDR3 is 14 residues. Germline CDR1 reads GTSNPN; CDR2 reads SVGIG (reference sequence). The chain's CDR3 is CAWSVTGLGTEAFF. The DNA of the CDR3 is TGTGCCTGGAGTGTAACAGGGTTGGGCACTGAAGCTTTCTTT.

The CDR3 is CASSQGIGEAFF. The CDR3, as DNA: TGCGCCAGCAGCCAGGGGATAGGTGAAGCTTTCTTT. J is TRBJ1-1 and V is TRBV10-2, with a possible D match to TRBD1 (6 bases). The V and J ends lost 6 bases and 7 bases respectively, with 12 bases between them. The CDR3 extends over 12 amino acids. Germline V gene data show CDR1 as WSHSY and CDR2 as SAAADI.

The count of this clone is one. The chain recombines TRBV4-3 with TRBJ2-4; possibly TRBD2 for D (5 bases). The CDR3 is 13 residues long. The V end lost 5 bases, the J end lost 7 bases, and 12 bases lay between the germline ends. The V gene's germline CDR1 is LGHNA and CDR2 YSLEER. The CDR3 DNA reads as TGCGCCAGCAGCTCCACGAGGAGGAACATTCAGTACTTC. Encoded protein: CASSSTRRNIQYF.

The genes are TRBV5-8 and TRBJ1-2; 8 nucleotides match TRBD1. Germline V gene sequence: CDR1 SGHTS, CDR2 YDEGEE. This CDR3 comprises 16 residues. V lost 0 bases, J lost 3 bases, and 7 bases stayed unmatched. CDR3 loop: CASSLATGGVDYGYTF. The CDR3 DNA sequence: TGTGCCAGCAGCTTGGCAACAGGGGGAGTGGACTATGGCTACACCTTC.

The chain links TRBV19 to TRBJ1-4, with D unclear. The V gene lost 7 bases and the J gene lost 8 bases, with 8 bases spanning the gap. CDR1 is LNHDA and CDR2 is SQIVND in the germline V gene (reference sequence). The length of the CDR3 is 11 residues. The CDR3 loop is CASTRREKLFF. CDR3 in DNA: TGTGCCAGTACGCGGAGAGAAAAACTGTTTTTT.

V usage is TRBV7-2 and J usage is TRBJ1-6, with D possibly being TRBD1 (5 bases). The CDR3 is 14 residues long. Germline lookup yields CDR1 SGHTA and CDR2 FQGNSA. With 4 bases removed from V and 10 bases from J, the gap between germline ends came to 14 bases. The DNA of the CDR3 is TGTGCCAGCAGCTGGTGGGACGACAGATCACCCCTCCACTTT. Translation gives CASSWWDDRSPLHF.

This chain joins TRBV6-6 and TRBJ1-1, with D maybe TRBD1 (6 bases). The CDR3 extends over 13 amino acids. Germline V gene sequence: CDR1 MNHNY, CDR2 SVGAGI (reference sequence). V was pared by 8 bases and J by 1 base, with 11 bases between. The CDR3 nucleotides read TGTGCCAGCGTCCGGGGGGCGAACACTGAAGCTTTCTTT. Translated, it gives CASVRGANTEAFF.

The rearrangement joins TRBV19 to TRBJ2-3, with 7 bases that match TRBD1. The length of the CDR3 is 18 residues. V gave up 7 bases and J gave up 0 bases; unmatched junction bases: 16. Germline values: CDR1 LNHDA, CDR2 SQIVND (reference sequence). The CDR3 spells CASIGFTGANTSTDTQYF. Here the CDR3 DNA reads TGTGCCAGTATAGGATTCACAGGGGCGAATACTAGCACAGATACGCAGTATTTT.

The chain combines TRBV6-4 with TRBJ1-5; D may be TRBD1 (5 bases). The CDR3 is made up of 13 amino acids. V lost 7 bases to trimming and J lost 4 bases, with 11 bases between them. From germline, CDR1 is MRHNA and CDR2 SNTAGT. The CDR3 DNA sequence: TGTGCCAGCACGGGACCAAGAAATCAGCCCCAGCATTTT. It specifies CASTGPRNQPQHF.

The V gene is TRBV30, the J gene TRBJ2-7; tentatively, D is TRBD1 (6 bases). Trimming left V 0 bases short and J 6 bases short, with 15 bases between. CDR1 is GTSNPN and CDR2 is SVGIG in the germline V gene (reference sequence). The CDR3 runs 14 residues. This CDR3 reads CAWSVWGPGGEQYF. CDR3 nucleotides: TGTGCCTGGAGTGTATGGGGGCCCGGTGGCGAGCAGTACTTC.

The chain recombines TRBV11-2 with TRBJ1-1; D ambiguous. Trimming removed 6 bases at V and 8 bases at J, with 19 bases between. CDR3 length: 14 amino acids. Germline CDR1 reads SGHAT; CDR2 reads FQNNGV. CDR3 nucleotide sequence: TGTGCCAGCAGTTTGAGGGCCCCCGGACCCGAAGCTTTCTTT. It is translated as CASSLRAPGPEAFF.